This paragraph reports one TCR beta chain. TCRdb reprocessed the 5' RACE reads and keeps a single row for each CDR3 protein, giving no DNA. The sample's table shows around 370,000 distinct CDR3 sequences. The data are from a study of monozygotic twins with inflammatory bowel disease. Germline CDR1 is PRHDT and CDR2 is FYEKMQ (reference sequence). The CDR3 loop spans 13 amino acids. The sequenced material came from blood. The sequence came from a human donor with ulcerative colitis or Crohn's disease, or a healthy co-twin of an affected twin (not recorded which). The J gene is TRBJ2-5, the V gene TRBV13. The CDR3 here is CASSLRKTETQYF.